These 16 T cell receptor beta chains came from one sample sequenced in a study of cytomegalovirus exposure and HLA in healthy donors. Amplification used 60 Vbeta primers and 13 Jbeta primers. The data were produced by immunoSEQ multiplex PCR, yet TCRdb's version contains in-frame clones alone and is incomplete. The sample yields 200,000 or so clones, about 89% seen once. Sequencing was carried out using PBMCs. The receptors derive from a young man in good health and CMV-seronegative.

Comments on this clone: The sample has other DNA sequences that encode this CDR3 too. V and J are TRBV29-1 and TRBJ2-1, with 10 bases aligning to TRBD1. The CDR3 has 13 residues. CDR1 is SQVTM, CDR2 ANQGSEA, per germline. Trimming cost V 4 bases and J 4 bases; bases outside gene matches: 1. The CDR3 DNA follows: TGCAGCGTTGGGACAGGGGGATACAATGAGCAGTTCTTC. Protein sequence: CSVGTGGYNEQFF.

This sequence joins TRBV5-8 and TRBJ2-3; TRBD2 might be the D (6 bases). V was cut by 0 bases and J by 4 bases, with 9 bases left in between. Germline V gene data show CDR1 as SGHTS and CDR2 as YDEGEE. The CDR3 totals 14 residues. The CDR3 DNA sequence: TGTGCCAGCAGCTTGGAGCTAGCGCCAGATACGCAGTATTTT. Translated, it gives CASSLELAPDTQYF.

This clone appeared a few times. V gene TRBV28 combines with J gene TRBJ2-5; D perhaps matches TRBD2 (5 bases). V lost 6 bases and J 1 base, leaving 12 bases between the germline ends. CDR1 and CDR2 from the germline V gene are MDHEN and SYDVKM. This CDR3 is 14 amino acids long. The CDR3 DNA sequence: TGTGCCAGCAGGCCAGGAGGCGGCCAAGAGACCCAGTACTTC. Translation: CASRPGGGQETQYF. The full variable domain, rest sourced from reference TRBV28 and TRBJ2-5, is DVKVTQSSRYLVKRTGEKVFLECVQDMDHENMFWYRQDPGLGLRLIYFSYDVKMKEKGDIPEGYSVSREKKERFSLILESASTNQTSMYLCASRPGGGQETQYFGPGTRLLVL.

This chain joins TRBV19 and TRBJ1-1, with 7 nucleotides matching TRBD1. V trimming: 4 bases; J trimming: 6 bases; junction bases outside the gene matches: 11. Germline CDR1 reads LNHDA; CDR2 reads SQIVND (reference sequence). The CDR3 spans 15 residues. The CDR3 DNA is TGTGCCAGTAGTAGGGGGACAGCCGGTAAAGCTGAAGCTTTCTTT. Residues: CASSRGTAGKAEAFF.

The chain uses TRBV19 and TRBJ2-3; no clear D gene. This CDR3 contains 16 residues. Trimming cost V 5 bases and J 0 bases, with 15 bases left between them. Germline CDR1 LNHDA, CDR2 SQIVND (reference sequence). The CDR3 DNA reads TGTGCCAGTAGTGACATGGATACCTATAGCACAGATACGCAGTATTTT. Amino acid sequence: CASSDMDTYSTDTQYF.

The chain couples TRBV10-1 to TRBJ2-1; TRBD1 matches 8 bases. The germline V gene encodes CDR1 WNHNN and CDR2 SYGVQD (reference sequence). CDR3 length equals 16 residues. Trimming at V came to 1 base and at J to 7 bases, leaving 9 bases not matched to a gene. DNA of the CDR3: TGCGCCAGCAGTGAGTGGACAGGGAATCTCGGGAATGAGCAGTTCTTC. Its protein product is CASSEWTGNLGNEQFF.

A note on this clone: Other DNA sequences in this specimen translate into the identical CDR3. The V gene is TRBV27, the J gene TRBJ1-2; the match to TRBD1 covers 8 bases. CDR3 length: 14 amino acids. From germline, CDR1 is MNHEY and CDR2 SMNVEV (reference sequence). V lost 3 bases to trimming and J lost 2 bases; unmatched junction nucleotides: 2. CDR3 in DNA: TGTGCCAGCAGTTTCCAGGGGGCAAACTATGGCTACACCTTC. Translated, it gives CASSFQGANYGYTF.

The chain couples TRBV4-3 to TRBJ1-2, with 10 bases that match TRBD1. Trimming cost V 1 base and J 1 base; bases outside gene matches: 9. Germline CDR1 reads LGHNA; CDR2 reads YSLEER. The CDR3 totals 18 residues. CDR3 bases: TGCGCCAGCAGCCAAGGGTGGACAGGGGGATTTTTTAACTATGGCTACACCTTC. This codes for CASSQGWTGGFFNYGYTF.

The CDR3 sequence is CASSATGGDTEAFF. The CDR3 coding sequence is TGCGCCAGCAGCGCCACAGGGGGGGACACTGAAGCTTTCTTT. The chain recombines TRBV5-1 with TRBJ1-1; 8 bases are a match to TRBD1. Germline V gene lookup returns CDR1 SGHRS and CDR2 YFSETQ. This CDR3 has 14 residues. The V gene end was trimmed by 4 bases and the J gene end by 3 bases; junction bases not matched to a gene: 5.

V gene TRBV20-1 combines with J gene TRBJ2-5; D gene unclear. V was pared by 2 bases and J by 11 bases, with 9 bases between. The CDR3 extends over 10 amino acids. Germline V gene sequence: CDR1 DFQATT, CDR2 SNEGSKA (reference sequence). The CDR3 is CSARRKEQYF. The CDR3 region has the DNA TGCAGTGCTAGAAGGAAGGAGCAGTACTTC.

The chain combines TRBV30 with TRBJ2-1; no firm D call. Germline V gene lookup returns CDR1 GTSNPN and CDR2 SVGIG (reference sequence). The CDR3 is made up of 12 amino acids. The ends were cut back, 2 bases at V and 10 bases at J, with 12 bases in the middle. The CDR3 DNA sequence: TGTGCCTGGAGTCGCTTATTAGTGGAGCAGTTCTTC. Translated: CAWSRLLVEQFF.

This clone was recorded once. This chain connects TRBV11-2 to TRBJ2-7; 9 positions match TRBD1. This CDR3 is 15 amino acids long. CDR1 SGHAT and CDR2 FQNNGV come from the germline V gene. The J segment lost 1 base and the V segment lost 3 bases, leaving 4 bases of the junction unmatched. In nucleotides, the CDR3 is TGTGCCAGCAGCTTGGTGGGGACAGGGTCCTACGAGCAGTACTTC. Translation gives CASSLVGTGSYEQYF.

J is TRBJ2-3 and V is TRBV9; 8 bases match TRBD1. Germline CDR1 SGDLS, CDR2 YYNGEE. The CDR3 covers 15 residues. V lost 0 bases and J lost 6; bases outside the gene matches: 6. CDR3 nucleotide sequence: TGTGCCAGCAGCGTAGTAGGACAGGGTCGTGATACGCAGTATTTT. Translation gives CASSVVGQGRDTQYF.

The chain has TRBV28 and TRBJ2-5; 8 positions agree with TRBD1. CDR1 and CDR2 from the germline V gene are MDHEN and SYDVKM. With V trimmed by 6 bases and J by 5 bases, 5 bases remained unmatched. This CDR3 has 13 residues. CDR3 sequence: CASSPGTGETQYF. CDR3 DNA: TGTGCCAGCAGCCCCGGGACAGGCGAGACCCAGTACTTC.

This clone showed up just a few times. DNA of the CDR3: TGTGCCACCCTAGAGGACAGGGGTTTCCACGAGCAGTACTTC. Amino acids: CATLEDRGFHEQYF. The chain combines TRBV28 with TRBJ2-7; 9 bases fit TRBD1. Germline V gives CDR1 MDHEN, CDR2 SYDVKM. The CDR3 is 14 residues long. V lost 10 bases to trimming and J lost 5 bases; unmatched junction nucleotides: 12.

The chain employs TRBV28 and TRBJ2-3, with D possibly matching TRBD1 (5 bases). The germline V and J ends were trimmed by 7 bases and 2 bases, with 16 bases remaining between them. Germline V lookup: CDR1 MDHEN, CDR2 SYDVKM. The CDR3 is made up of 15 amino acids. The CDR3 DNA sequence: TGTGCCAGCACCGAACCAGGACACATCACAGATACGCAGTATTTT. Translating gives CASTEPGHITDTQYF.